This TCR beta chain stems from a study of post-analysis software for immune sequencing data (dated by TCRdb to the mid-2010s). Study-level background: The recorded disease courses included relapsing-remitting, secondary progressive and progressive-relapsing multiple sclerosis, and some patients had no subtype annotation. The multiple sclerosis patient repertoires were compared with approximately 11 previously published healthy control repertoires from donors aged roughly 6 to 27 years. A subset of samples was prepared in parallel using single-end sample barcoding, then pooled and co-amplified after Illumina adapter ligation.

From cysteine to phenylalanine, the CDR3 is 15 amino acids long. The retained sequence is limited to the CDR3, 45 bases, with the frame set at the first base. CDR1 and CDR2, per the germline V gene (reference sequence), are SSHAT and FNYEAQ. Libraries came from PCR. The sequencer was an Illumina HiSeq 2500. To reduce PCR and sequencing biases, unique molecular identifiers were built into the TCR beta cDNA libraries. Every 1 to 10 million input T cells yielded 500,000 or so cDNA molecules, meaning each molecule approximated one T cell. The patient libraries were prepared and sequenced with the same protocol used for the earlier healthy control dataset. Within a given batch, samples were prepared together, multiplexed and sequenced on the same HiSeq lane. The authors processed their data as follows. Raw barcoded reads were processed with MIGEC, discarding single-read molecular identifier groups before consensus assembly and CDR3 extraction. VDJtools was used for post-analysis of the clonotype tables, and diversity was normalized by down-sampling every dataset to the size of the smallest sample. In repertoire overlap clustering, CDR3 amino acid sequences, but not nucleotide sequences, were matched to correct batch-related cross-sample contamination. TCRdb's own reprocessing of the public reads used fastp at Q25 and MiXCR and kept productive beta chains. Duplicate CDR3 protein sequences are folded into a single record with the most common DNA and genes. TCRdb's processing, not the study's, gives the V and J calls here. The sample profile shows 550,000 to 700,000 distinct CDR3 sequences; 44% of them were found once. Roughly 1.7% of the sample goes to the ten largest clones.

Comment on this clonotype: No cognate antigen has been identified for it. Its ends do not fully match the called genes, so a read error is possible.

The investigation overall reported the following: The multiple sclerosis patient group was slightly younger than the control group. Direct clustering with F measure showed strong co-clustering of samples prepared in the same batch, prompting a batch-effect correction. Multiple sclerosis patients had significantly lower normalized Chao1 diversity than controls, a result that suggests substantial peripheral T-cell clonal expansion. Patients showed significantly higher frequencies than controls for several TRBV segments, among them TRBV5-6, TRBV5-1 and TRBV20-1.

TCR beta repertoires were profiled from peripheral blood of roughly twelve young patients with multiple sclerosis to demonstrate the VDJtools post-analysis software. Multiple sclerosis patients were children and adolescents aged 6 to 15 years. The sequence derives from a girl aged 10 to 17 with multiple sclerosis. This chain is built from TRBV7-7 and TRBJ2-2; no D gene can be assigned with confidence. Sequenced sample: blood. Read as DNA, the sequence is TGTGCTAGCAGCTTAGTGCCAGGTCCCGCCGGGGAGCTGTTTTTT. Its product reads: CASSLVPGPAGELFF.